These 10 T cell receptor beta chains originate from one sample sequenced in a study of T-cell memory formation after mild COVID-19. TCRdb fed the 5' RACE reads into MiXCR, producing one record per CDR3 protein. The repertoire includes about 57,000 distinct CDR3 sequences, over 9% of them detected once, and 24% sits in the top ten. The material sequenced was PBMCs or a T cell subset sorted from them (not recorded which). Receptor source: a young man who had mild COVID-19 (a few samples of this study predate the infection). Cell type and time point are not known.

In its sample, this clonotype was seen many times. V usage is TRBV20-1 and J usage is TRBJ2-1; 7 bases are a match to TRBD2. Germline trimming cut 5 bases from V and 5 bases from J; bases unmatched to any gene: 12. There are 15 residues in the CDR3. Germline lookup yields CDR1 DFQATT and CDR2 SNEGSKA (reference sequence). CDR3 sequence reads: CSAPDFGGRNNEQFF. For the CDR3, the DNA is TGCAGTGCTCCTGACTTCGGGGGGAGAAACAATGAGCAGTTCTTC.

The gene calls are TRBV7-6 and TRBJ2-5; D is perhaps TRBD2 (6 bases). The CDR3 is 14 amino acids. The V gene's germline CDR1 is SGHVS and CDR2 FNYEAQ. The ends were cut back, 5 bases at V and 3 bases at J, with 13 bases in the middle. As DNA, the CDR3 is TGTGCCAGCAGCACCCGGTGGGGGGAAGAGACCCAGTACTTC. As protein: CASSTRWGEETQYF.

This clonotype was counted ten times or more. The rearrangement uses TRBV7-9 and TRBJ2-5, with 7 bases identical to TRBD2. CDR1 SEHNR and CDR2 FQNEAQ come from the germline V gene (reference sequence). The CDR3 is 15 residues long. V gave up 1 base and J gave up 3 bases; unmatched junction bases: 5. The chain's CDR3 is CASSLGASGEETQYF. In DNA, the CDR3 is TGTGCCAGCAGCTTAGGGGCTAGCGGTGAAGAGACCCAGTACTTC.

V gene TRBV6-5 combines with J gene TRBJ1-2; D remains unclear. This CDR3 is built from 14 residues. CDR1 is MNHEY, CDR2 SVGAGI, per germline. Trimming removed 4 bases at V and 11 bases at J, with 20 bases between. The CDR3 coding sequence is TGTGCCAGCAGTTGGTTCGGGTCACACCATCCATACACCTTC. It is translated as CASSWFGSHHPYTF.

As for this clonotype: A much larger clonotype is one base distant, so this may be a read error. The chain employs TRBV7-8 and TRBJ2-3, with 8 nucleotides matching TRBD1. With V trimmed by 5 bases and J by 1 base, 8 bases remained unmatched. The V gene's germline CDR1 is SGHVS and CDR2 FQNEAQ. This CDR3 region has 16 residues. The CDR3 protein is CASSKRTGTGTDTQYF. CDR3 sequence (DNA): TGTGCCAGCAGCAAGCGGACAGGGACTGGCACAGATACGCAGTATTTT.

This clonotype has at least ten counts. This CDR3 is CASRRTSGINNEQFF. Written as DNA, the CDR3 is TGTGCCAGCAGGCGGACTAGCGGAATAAACAATGAGCAGTTCTTC. The rearrangement links TRBV5-4 to TRBJ2-1, with TRBD2 matching over 10 bases. The CDR3 is 15 residues long. With V trimmed by 5 bases and J by 5 bases, 7 bases remained unmatched. Germline CDR1 SGHNT, CDR2 YYREEE (reference sequence).

This chain uses TRBV6-5 with TRBJ1-5; no reliable D call. This CDR3 has 14 amino acids. Germline lookup yields CDR1 MNHEY and CDR2 SVGAGI. Trimming cost V 6 bases and J 0 bases, with 9 bases left between them. The CDR3 region is CASSQLYSNQPQHF. CDR3 in DNA: TGTGCCAGCAGCCAACTGTATAGCAATCAGCCCCAGCATTTT.

This clonotype was observed a handful of times. This chain links TRBV6-2 or TRBV6-3 with TRBJ1-2, with D perhaps matching TRBD1 (5 bases). The V end was cut by 0 bases, the J end by 6 bases, with 14 bases between. CDR3 size: 15 residues. Per germline, CDR1 MNHEY and CDR2 SVGEGT. Here the CDR3 reads CASSYSPGSLHGYTF. As DNA, the CDR3 is TGTGCCAGCAGTTACTCTCCAGGGTCTCTCCATGGCTACACCTTC.

The chain employs TRBV5-1 and TRBJ2-3, with D unresolved. Germline assignment: CDR1 SGHRS and CDR2 YFSETQ. V shed 2 bases and J shed 0 bases, with 10 bases lying between them. The CDR3 length is 15 residues. The DNA for the CDR3 is TGCGCCAGCAGCTTCGACCCTATTAGCACAGATACGCAGTATTTT. Its protein product is CASSFDPISTDTQYF.

This clonotype was seen more than once but under ten times. The genes are TRBV7-2 and TRBJ2-3; no reliable D call. There are 15 residues in the CDR3. Germline assignment: CDR1 SGHTA and CDR2 FQGNSA. V lost 2 bases and J lost 0, with 9 bases in between. CDR3 DNA sequence: TGTGCCAGCAGCTTACAGGTCCCTAGCACAGATACGCAGTATTTT. The encoded protein is CASSLQVPSTDTQYF.